This entry concerns a single TCR beta chain. Time point noted: pre-sensitization, week 0. Described treatment: therapeutic diphenylcyclopropenone sensitization with weekly scalp DPC. The data are from a study of human T cells and chemical hapten exposure. Unique molecular identifiers were affixed to discrete cDNA molecules within the library. TCRdb redid the calling of the RACE reads with MiXCR, one entry per CDR3 protein. The table shows approximately 180,000 distinct CDR3 sequences, with almost 30% occurring only once. This CDR3 contains 11 residues. CDR1 and CDR2 from the germline V gene are MDHEN and SYDVKM. The V end was cut by 7 bases, the J end by 4 bases, with 6 bases between.

The starting material was whole blood, obtained in connection with sensitization to the hapten diphenylcyclopropenone (DPC). The source is a woman aged 25 to 39 with alopecia areata. Some clones in this sample may be carry-over from other donors' samples. This rearrangement joins TRBV28 to TRBJ2-3; D ambiguous. Here the CDR3 reads CASNEADTQYF. The DNA of the CDR3 is TGTGCCAGCAATGAAGCAGATACGCAGTATTTT.